Below are 2 T cell receptor beta chains sequenced from a single sample in a study of technical replicates of blood from several donors. The protocol was immunoSEQ multiplex PCR, while the TCRdb copy is restricted to in-frame clones and leaves out a portion. The sample consists of about 80,000 clones, roughly 90% of them appearing once. Source material: T cells isolated from PBMCs. The receptors were gathered from a human donor in good health.

This rearrangement joins TRBV7-3 to TRBJ2-1, with TRBD2 matching 7 bases. Trimming cost V 2 bases and J 4 bases; bases outside gene matches: 5. The CDR3 is made up of 15 amino acids. The germline gives CDR1 SGHTA, CDR2 FQGTGA. DNA of the CDR3: TGTGCCAGCAGCTTATCCAGCGGGATATACAATGAGCAGTTCTTC. It codes for CASSLSSGIYNEQFF.

This chain uses TRBV7-9 with TRBJ2-6; D ambiguous. The germline V gene has CDR1 SEHNR and CDR2 FQNEAQ (reference sequence). This CDR3 spans 16 amino acids. The V end was cut by 5 bases, the J end by 0 bases, with 11 bases between. In DNA, the CDR3 is TGTGCCAGCAGCCCCTCTTCGGGCTCTGGGGCCAACGTCCTGACTTTC. Translation: CASSPSSGSGANVLTF.